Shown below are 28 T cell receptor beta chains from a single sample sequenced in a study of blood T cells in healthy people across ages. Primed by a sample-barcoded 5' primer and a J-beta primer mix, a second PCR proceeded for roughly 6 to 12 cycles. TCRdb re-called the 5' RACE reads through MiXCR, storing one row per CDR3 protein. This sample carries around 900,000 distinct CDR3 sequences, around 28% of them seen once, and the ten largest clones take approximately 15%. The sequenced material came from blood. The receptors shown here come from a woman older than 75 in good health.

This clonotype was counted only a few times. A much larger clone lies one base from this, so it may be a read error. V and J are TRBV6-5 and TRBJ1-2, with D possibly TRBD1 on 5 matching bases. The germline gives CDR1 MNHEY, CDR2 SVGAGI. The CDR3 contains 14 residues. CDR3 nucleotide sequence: TGTGCCGGCAGTTACAAGGGGCAGGGCCCTGGCTACACCTTC. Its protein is CAGSYKGQGPGYTF.

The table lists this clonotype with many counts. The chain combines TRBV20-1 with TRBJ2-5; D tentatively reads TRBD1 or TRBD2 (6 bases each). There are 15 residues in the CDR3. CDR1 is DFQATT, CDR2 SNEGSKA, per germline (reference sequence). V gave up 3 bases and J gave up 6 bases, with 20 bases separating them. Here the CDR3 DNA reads TGCAGTGCTAGGGGCCGGGGGCTTGAGGAAAAGACCCAGTACTTC. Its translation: CSARGRGLEEKTQYF.

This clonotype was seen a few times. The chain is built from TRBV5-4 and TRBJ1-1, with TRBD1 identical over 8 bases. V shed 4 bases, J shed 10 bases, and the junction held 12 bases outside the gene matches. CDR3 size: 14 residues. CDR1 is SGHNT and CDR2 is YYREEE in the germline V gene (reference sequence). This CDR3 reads CASSPGQALSRAFF. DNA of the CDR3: TGTGCCAGCAGCCCGGGACAGGCCTTGAGCAGAGCTTTCTTT.

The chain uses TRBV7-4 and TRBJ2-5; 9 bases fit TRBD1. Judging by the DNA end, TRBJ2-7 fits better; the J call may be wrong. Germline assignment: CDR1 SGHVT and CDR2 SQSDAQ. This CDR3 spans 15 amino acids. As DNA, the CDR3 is TGTGCCAGCAGCTTGGAAGGGACAGGGACCTACGAGCAGTACTTC. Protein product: CASSLEGTGTYEQYF.

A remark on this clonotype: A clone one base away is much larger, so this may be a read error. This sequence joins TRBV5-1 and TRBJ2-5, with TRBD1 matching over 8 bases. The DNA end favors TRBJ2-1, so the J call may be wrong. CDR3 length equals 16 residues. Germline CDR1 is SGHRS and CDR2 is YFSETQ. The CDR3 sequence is CASSFGAGGPQETQFF. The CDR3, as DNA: TGCGCCAGCAGCTTCGGGGCAGGGGGCCCTCAAGAGACCCAGTTCTTC.

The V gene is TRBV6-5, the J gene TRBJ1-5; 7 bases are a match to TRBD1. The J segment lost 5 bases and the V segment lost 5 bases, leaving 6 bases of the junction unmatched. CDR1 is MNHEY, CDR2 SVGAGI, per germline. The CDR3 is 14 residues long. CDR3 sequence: CASSRQGKYQPQHF. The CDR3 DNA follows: TGTGCCAGCAGTCGACAGGGAAAGTATCAGCCCCAGCATTTT.

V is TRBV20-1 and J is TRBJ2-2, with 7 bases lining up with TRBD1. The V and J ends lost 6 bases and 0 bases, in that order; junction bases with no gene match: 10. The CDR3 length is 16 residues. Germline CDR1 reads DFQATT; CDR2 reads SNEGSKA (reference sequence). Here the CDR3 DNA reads TGCAGTGCGCGGATCTCGGGACAGCCGAACACCGGGGAGCTGTTTTTT. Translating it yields CSARISGQPNTGELFF.

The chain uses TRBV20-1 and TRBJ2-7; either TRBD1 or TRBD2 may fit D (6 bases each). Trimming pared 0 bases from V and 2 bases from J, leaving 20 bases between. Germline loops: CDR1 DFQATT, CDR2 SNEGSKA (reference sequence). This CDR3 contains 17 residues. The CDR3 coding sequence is TGCAGTGCTAGAGATCTTCATGGGGGGCCCTACCCCTACGAGCAGTACTTC. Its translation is CSARDLHGGPYPYEQYF.

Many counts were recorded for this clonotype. DNA for the CDR3: TGTGCCAGCAGCTTAGTGAGGACAGGGGGCCGGAATGAGCAGTTCTTC. Its translation is CASSLVRTGGRNEQFF. The rearrangement uses TRBV7-2 and TRBJ2-1, with TRBD1 identical over 11 bases. V was pared by 1 base and J by 7 bases, with 6 bases of the junction left unmatched. CDR3 length equals 16 residues. Germline lookup yields CDR1 SGHTA and CDR2 FQGNSA.

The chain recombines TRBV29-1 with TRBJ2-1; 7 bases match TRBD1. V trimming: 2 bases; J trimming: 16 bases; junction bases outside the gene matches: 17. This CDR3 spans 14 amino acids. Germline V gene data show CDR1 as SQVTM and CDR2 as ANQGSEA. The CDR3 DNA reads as TGCAGCGTTGAAAAAGAGTCCGGGACAGCCAGTTTATTCTTC. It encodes CSVEKESGTASLFF.

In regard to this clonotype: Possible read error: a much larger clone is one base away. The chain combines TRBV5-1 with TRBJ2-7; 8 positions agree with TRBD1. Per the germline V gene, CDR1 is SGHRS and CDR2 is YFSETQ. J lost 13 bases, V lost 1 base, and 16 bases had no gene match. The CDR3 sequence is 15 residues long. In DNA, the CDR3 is TGCGCCAGCAGCTTGACGACAGGGGCAGGAGAGACCCACTACTTC. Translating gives CASSLTTGAGETHYF.

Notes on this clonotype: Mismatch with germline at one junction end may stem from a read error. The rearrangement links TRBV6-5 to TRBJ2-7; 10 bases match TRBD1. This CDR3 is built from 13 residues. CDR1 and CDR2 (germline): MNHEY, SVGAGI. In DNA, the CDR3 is TGTGCCAGCAGTCGGGACAGGGGTTACGAGCGGTACTTC. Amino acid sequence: CASSRDRGYERYF.

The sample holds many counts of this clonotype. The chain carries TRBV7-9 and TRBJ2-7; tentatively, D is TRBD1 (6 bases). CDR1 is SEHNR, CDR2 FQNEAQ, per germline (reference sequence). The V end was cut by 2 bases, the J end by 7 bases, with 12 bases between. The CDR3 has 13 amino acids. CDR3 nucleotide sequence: TGTGCCAGCAGCTTAAGCCACAGGGCGGAGCAGTACTTC. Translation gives CASSLSHRAEQYF.

As DNA, the CDR3 is TGTGCCAGCAGCTTCCCGACAGGGGGCCTAAACTCTGGGGCCAACGTCCTGACTTTC. Translated: CASSFPTGGLNSGANVLTF. The V call is TRBV7-2, the J call TRBJ2-6, with 10 positions matching TRBD1. CDR1 and CDR2 from the germline V gene are SGHTA and FQGNSA. The CDR3 has 19 residues. J was trimmed by 0 bases and V by 3 bases; bases with no gene match: 8.

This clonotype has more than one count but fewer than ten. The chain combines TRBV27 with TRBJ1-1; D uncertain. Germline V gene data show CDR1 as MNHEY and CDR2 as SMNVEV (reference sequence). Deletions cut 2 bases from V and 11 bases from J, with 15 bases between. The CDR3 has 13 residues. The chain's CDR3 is CASSLPPRSVAFF. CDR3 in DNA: TGTGCCAGCAGTTTACCTCCGAGGAGTGTGGCTTTCTTT.

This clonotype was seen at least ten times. Here the CDR3 reads CASSQDPWRGQQVYNEQFF. CDR3 sequence (DNA): TGTGCCAGCAGCCAAGATCCGTGGAGGGGACAACAAGTCTACAATGAGCAGTTCTTC. The rearrangement joins TRBV3-1 to TRBJ2-1, with D perhaps assigned TRBD1 or TRBD2 (6 bases each). The V end was cut by 0 bases, the J end by 3 bases, with 21 bases between. The CDR3 is 19 amino acids. Germline CDR1 reads LGHDT; CDR2 reads YNNKEL (reference sequence).

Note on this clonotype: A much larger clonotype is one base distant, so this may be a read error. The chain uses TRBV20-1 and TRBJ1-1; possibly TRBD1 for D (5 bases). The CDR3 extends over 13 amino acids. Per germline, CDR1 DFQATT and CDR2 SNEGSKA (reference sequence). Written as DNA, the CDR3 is TGCGGTGCCGATAGGGGCATGAACACTGAAGCTTTCTTT. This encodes CGADRGMNTEAFF.

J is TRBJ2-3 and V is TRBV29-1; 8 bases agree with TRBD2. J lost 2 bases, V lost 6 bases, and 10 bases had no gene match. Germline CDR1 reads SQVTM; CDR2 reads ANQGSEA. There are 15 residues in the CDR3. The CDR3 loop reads CSVARDSGDTDTQYF. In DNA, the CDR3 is TGCAGCGTCGCTAGGGATAGCGGGGACACAGATACGCAGTATTTT.

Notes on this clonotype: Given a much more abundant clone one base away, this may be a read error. The CDR3 here is CASSQGGRVGTDTQYF. The CDR3 DNA reads TGTGCCAGCAGCCAAGGAGGCCGCGTGGGCACAGATACGCAGTATTTT. The chain recombines TRBV3-1 with TRBJ2-3; D is ambiguous. The germline CDR1 and CDR2 sequences are LGHDT and YNNKEL (reference sequence). This CDR3 spans 16 amino acids. V lost 1 base, J lost 1 base, and 12 bases lay in between.

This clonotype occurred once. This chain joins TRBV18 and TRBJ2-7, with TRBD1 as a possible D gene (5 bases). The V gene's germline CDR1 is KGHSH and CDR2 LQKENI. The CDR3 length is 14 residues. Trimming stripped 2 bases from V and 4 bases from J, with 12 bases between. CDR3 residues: CASSPVDRRYEQYF. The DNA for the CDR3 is TGTGCCAGCTCACCAGTAGACAGAAGATACGAGCAGTACTTC.

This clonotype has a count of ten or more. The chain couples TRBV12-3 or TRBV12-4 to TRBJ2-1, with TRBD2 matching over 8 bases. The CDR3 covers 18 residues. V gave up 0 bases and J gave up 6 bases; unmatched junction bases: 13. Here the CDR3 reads CASSLAGRLAGGPNEQFF. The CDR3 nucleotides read TGTGCCAGCAGTTTAGCGGGACGCTTGGCGGGGGGACCCAATGAGCAGTTCTTC.

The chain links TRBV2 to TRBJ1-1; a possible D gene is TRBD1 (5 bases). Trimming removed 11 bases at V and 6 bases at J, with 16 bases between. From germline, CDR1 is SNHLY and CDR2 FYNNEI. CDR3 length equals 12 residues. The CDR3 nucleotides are TGTGCCGGAGGGGAGGACGTCTCTGAAGCTTTCTTT. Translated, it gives CAGGEDVSEAFF.

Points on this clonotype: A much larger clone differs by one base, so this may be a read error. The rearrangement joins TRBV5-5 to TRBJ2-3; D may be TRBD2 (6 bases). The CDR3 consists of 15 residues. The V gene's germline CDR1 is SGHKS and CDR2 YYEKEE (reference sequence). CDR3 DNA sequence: TGTGCCGGCAGGTGGGGGGTGGTTCTAGGAGATACGCAGTATTTT. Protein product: CAGRWGVVLGDTQYF.

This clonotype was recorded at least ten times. CDR3 nucleotide sequence: TGTGCCATCAGTGAGTCGAGCAGGGGGATCTATGGCTACACCTTC. It encodes CAISESSRGIYGYTF. The chain links TRBV10-3 to TRBJ1-2, with 7 bases identical to TRBD1. CDR3 length: 15 residues. The germline gives CDR1 ENHRY, CDR2 SYGVKD. Germline trimming cut 0 bases from V and 4 bases from J; bases unmatched to any gene: 5.

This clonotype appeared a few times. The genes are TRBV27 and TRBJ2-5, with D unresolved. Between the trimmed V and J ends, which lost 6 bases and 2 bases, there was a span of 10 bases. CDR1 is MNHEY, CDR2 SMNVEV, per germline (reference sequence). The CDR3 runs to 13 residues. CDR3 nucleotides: TGTGCCAGCAGGAAAGACCTGCAAGAGACCCAGTACTTC. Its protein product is CASRKDLQETQYF.

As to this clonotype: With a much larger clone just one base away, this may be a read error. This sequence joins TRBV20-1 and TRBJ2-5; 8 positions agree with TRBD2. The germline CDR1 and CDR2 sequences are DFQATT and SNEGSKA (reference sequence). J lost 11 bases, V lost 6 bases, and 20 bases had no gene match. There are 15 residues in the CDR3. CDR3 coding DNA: TGCAGTGCCGAACTCGGGGGGGGAAGGGGCAATGAGCAGTACTTC. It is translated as CSAELGGGRGNEQYF.

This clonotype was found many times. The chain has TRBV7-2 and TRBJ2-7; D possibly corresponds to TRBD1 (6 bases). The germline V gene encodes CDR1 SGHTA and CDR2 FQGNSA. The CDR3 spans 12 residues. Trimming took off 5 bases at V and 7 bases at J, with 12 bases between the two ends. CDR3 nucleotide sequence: TGTGCCAGCAGCCGCAACAGGGTAGAGCAGTACTTC. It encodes CASSRNRVEQYF.

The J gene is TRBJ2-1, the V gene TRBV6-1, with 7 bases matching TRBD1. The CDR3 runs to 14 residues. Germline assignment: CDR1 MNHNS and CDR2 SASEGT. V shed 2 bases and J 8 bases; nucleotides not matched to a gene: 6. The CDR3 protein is CASSEKGARDEQFF. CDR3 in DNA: TGTGCCAGCAGTGAAAAGGGGGCGCGGGATGAGCAGTTCTTC.